The rows below give T cell receptor beta chains drawn from one sample of a study of long-term antiretroviral therapy in people with HIV. TCRdb's table, derived via immunoSEQ multiplex PCR, lists solely in-frame clones and lacks some. The table includes about 14,000 clones, roughly three quarters detected once. Specimen: unsorted PBMCs, collected 3.1 years after starting antiretroviral therapy. These receptors came from a man between 40 and 49 years old with HIV. Both conserved end residues are part of each CDR3. D genes are given only for firm matches. Some rows have no size entry. The others give once, few or many, or a class for an expanded clone.

clone_size	d_call	v_call	j_call	cdr3_nt	cdr3_aa
.	.	TRBV19	TRBJ1-2	TGTGCCAGTAGCCGTATAGGGAACTATGGCTACACCTTC	CASSRIGNYGYTF
.	.	TRBV5-1	TRBJ2-5	TGCGCCAGCAGCTTGGACGCAGGGAGAGAGACCCAGTACTTC	CASSLDAGRETQYF
once	.	TRBV5-5	TRBJ1-1	TGTGCCAGCAGCTTGGCCGAGGGTTCGAACACTGAAGCTTTCTTT	CASSLAEGSNTEAFF
once	.	TRBV18	TRBJ2-7	TGTGCCAGCTCGACCACGGCAGGGGCAACCTACGAGCAGTACTTC	CASSTTAGATYEQYF
few	TRBD1	TRBV6-5	TRBJ1-6	TGTGCCAGCAGTTACGATCAGGGGGATTCACCCCTCCACTTT	CASSYDQGDSPLHF
.	.	TRBV30	TRBJ1-2	TGTGCCTGGAGTGTTGAGAGTTATTCCACCTTC	CAWSVESYSTF
once	TRBD1	TRBV7-2	TRBJ2-7	TGTGCCAGCAGCTGGCCGGGACAGAGCTCCTACGAGCAGTACTTC	CASSWPGQSSYEQYF
.	.	TRBV4-1	TRBJ1-2	TGCGCCAGCAGCCTCTTGGCTGGGTATGGCTACACCTTC	CASSLLAGYGYTF
large	.	TRBV6-1	TRBJ2-2	TGTGCCAGCAGTGAAACGGGGGATTGGGGCGGGGAGCTGTTTTTT	CASSETGDWGGELFF
.	TRBD1	TRBV6-4	TRBJ1-1	TGTGCCAGCAGACGCGGATCGGACAGGGACACTGAAGCTTTCTTT	CASRRGSDRDTEAFF
.	TRBD1	TRBV6-6	TRBJ2-7	TGTGCCAGCAGTCCTCGGACAGGGCCCTCCTACGAGCAGTACTTC	CASSPRTGPSYEQYF
.	.	TRBV29-1	TRBJ1-1	TGCAGCGCCCCAGGGCGGGGGGCGATCGACACTGAAGCTTTCTTT	CSAPGRGAIDTEAFF
.	TRBD1	TRBV14	TRBJ2-6	TGTGCCAGCAGCCAAGATGGGGGGACAGGGCGGATTAGATGGCACAACGTCCTGACTTTC	CASSQDGGTGRIRWHNVLTF
few	TRBD2	TRBV27	TRBJ2-3	TGTGCCAGCAGTTTATGGGGCGGGGGGGCTCCAGATACGCAGTATTTT	CASSLWGGGAPDTQYF
few	TRBD1	TRBV7-2	TRBJ1-3	TGTGCCAGCAGCCCCACGGGACAGGGAAGAAACACCATATATTTT	CASSPTGQGRNTIYF
.	.	TRBV30	TRBJ2-6	TGTGCCTGGAGTGTACAAGGCTCTGGGGCCAACGTCCTGACTTTC	CAWSVQGSGANVLTF
.	.	TRBV6-5	TRBJ1-1	TGTGCCAGCAACCAGGGGACTGAAGCTTTCTTT	CASNQGTEAFF
.	TRBD1	TRBV27	TRBJ2-7	TGTGCCAGCAGTTCGACTAGGACAGGGGGTAGCTCCTACGAGCAGTACTTC	CASSSTRTGGSSYEQYF
.	.	TRBV5-8	TRBJ1-1	TGTGCCAGCAGCTGGGGACTTTCCGGGGCCACTGAAGCTTTCTTT	CASSWGLSGATEAFF
.	.	TRBV25-1	TRBJ1-4	TGTGCCAGCAGGCCGCAGGGAGGAAATGAAAAACTGTTTTTT	CASRPQGGNEKLFF
.	TRBD2	TRBV6-4	TRBJ2-7	TGTGCCAGCAGTGCAAAGATGTTAGAGGCTAGCGGGGGCCTCTACGAGCAGTACTTC	CASSAKMLEASGGLYEQYF
.	TRBD2	TRBV13	TRBJ2-7	TGTGCCAGCAGTTCGGGGGGGTACGAGCAGTACTTC	CASSSGGYEQYF
.	TRBD1	TRBV5-6	TRBJ2-1	TGTGCCAGCAGCTGGACAGGAGAACGCAATGAGCAGTTCTTC	CASSWTGERNEQFF
.	.	TRBV27	TRBJ2-3	TGTGCCAGCAGCTCAGGGTACACAGATACGCAGTATTTT	CASSSGYTDTQYF
medium-sized	TRBD2	TRBV6-5	TRBJ2-1	TGTGCCAGCAGCCCCGGACTAGCGGGAACCAATGAGCAGTTCTTC	CASSPGLAGTNEQFF
.	.	TRBV6-1	TRBJ2-3	TGTGCCAGCAAGATCCCCCTAGGCACAGATACGCAGTATTTT	CASKIPLGTDTQYF
.	.	TRBV6-1	TRBJ2-2	TGTGCCAGCGTGCGGGGCAGTCGCGACACCGGGGAGCTGTTTTTT	CASVRGSRDTGELFF
.	.	TRBV5-6	TRBJ1-5	TGTGCCAGCAGCTTGGGGGGCGGGGAGCCCCAGCATTTT	CASSLGGGEPQHF
.	.	TRBV29-1	TRBJ1-1	TGCAGCGCCCCGGGGCTGAACACTGAAGCTTTCTTT	CSAPGLNTEAFF
.	TRBD1	TRBV6-5	TRBJ1-5	TGTGCCAGCAGTTACTCACAGGGGAGCAATCAGCCCCAGCATTTT	CASSYSQGSNQPQHF
.	.	TRBV19	TRBJ2-7	TGTGCCAGTAGTATGGGACCGACCTACGAGCAGTACTTC	CASSMGPTYEQYF
few	.	TRBV9	TRBJ2-7	TGTGCCAGCAGCGTAGAGGACGGGCCCTACGAGCAGTACTTC	CASSVEDGPYEQYF
.	TRBD1	TRBV19	TRBJ2-2	TGTGCCAGTAAAGGAAGGACAGGGGGACGGGGGGGCCAGACCGGGGAGCTGTTTTTT	CASKGRTGGRGGQTGELFF
few	.	TRBV7-9	TRBJ2-7	TGTGCCAGCAGCCCCAATTCCGTATACGAGCAGTACTTC	CASSPNSVYEQYF
.	.	TRBV4-1	TRBJ1-2	TGCGCCAGCAGCCAAACAGACAACTATGGCTACACCTTC	CASSQTDNYGYTF
.	.	TRBV13	TRBJ2-7	TGTGCCAGCAGCTTAGGAGGAGCCTCCTACGAGCAGTACTTC	CASSLGGASYEQYF
large	.	TRBV27	TRBJ2-7	TGTGCCAGCAGTTTGCAGGGGAGTATGTACGAGCAGTACTTC	CASSLQGSMYEQYF
few	TRBD1	TRBV4-1	TRBJ1-4	TGCGCCAGCAGCCAAGATCGGGCGGAGGACAGGGGGCTTGCAACTAATGAAAAACTGTTTTTT	CASSQDRAEDRGLATNEKLFF
.	.	TRBV7-9	TRBJ1-5	TGTGCCAGCAGCTTTGGCGGGGGCGCGGATCAGCCCCAGCATTTT	CASSFGGGADQPQHF
few	TRBD1	TRBV4-1	TRBJ2-7	TGCGCCAGCAGCCAAGAGTGGACAGGGGTTAACGAGCAGTACTTC	CASSQEWTGVNEQYF
.	.	TRBV5-1	TRBJ2-1	TGCGCCAGCAGCTTGGTCTCCGACAGGACGCATGAGCAGTTCTTC	CASSLVSDRTHEQFF
once	TRBD1	TRBV6-5	TRBJ1-2	TGTGCCAGCAGCCGTTCTGGACAGGGGGCTAGCCTCTTC	CASSRSGQGASLF
.	.	TRBV6-5	TRBJ1-1	TGTGCCAGCAGTTACTCTTGGGGGGCTAACACTGAAGCTTTCTTT	CASSYSWGANTEAFF
few	.	TRBV4-1	TRBJ2-7	TGCGCCAGCAGCCAAGATGAGCGTCCCCCCTACGAGCAGTACTTC	CASSQDERPPYEQYF
.	.	TRBV6-6	TRBJ2-3	TGTGCCAGCAGTGTGACTAGAACAGATACGCAGTATTTT	CASSVTRTDTQYF
.	TRBD1	TRBV6-1	TRBJ2-7	TGTGCCAGCAATCCGGGACAGGTCTCCTACGAGCAGTACTTC	CASNPGQVSYEQYF
.	TRBD1	TRBV9	TRBJ1-6	TGTGCCAGCAGCCCCAGGACAGGGGATAATTCACCCCTCCACTTT	CASSPRTGDNSPLHF
.	TRBD2	TRBV9	TRBJ2-2	TGTGCCAGCAGCGTAGAACTAGCGGGGAGGGGCGGGGAGCTGTTTTTT	CASSVELAGRGGELFF
.	.	TRBV7-9	TRBJ2-1	TGTGCCAGCAGCTTAGCACAGGGAAACTACAATGAGCAGTTCTTC	CASSLAQGNYNEQFF
.	.	TRBV2	TRBJ1-3	TGTGCCAGCAGGACTACAGGGAGCTCTGGAAACACCATATATTTT	CASRTTGSSGNTIYF
few	.	TRBV6-5	TRBJ2-7	TGTGCCAGCAACGTGGCTGGCTCCTACGAGCAGTACTTC	CASNVAGSYEQYF
.	.	TRBV30	TRBJ2-1	TGTGCCTGGAGTGTACGAAGGGGGGCCGGTGAGCAGTTCTTC	CAWSVRRGAGEQFF
.	TRBD2	TRBV13	TRBJ2-3	TGTGCCAGCAGCTCCTCAAGCGGGGGGGCCGATACGCAGTATTTT	CASSSSSGGADTQYF
few	TRBD1	TRBV6-1	TRBJ2-7	TGTGCCAGCAGTGTACGACAGGGGTACGAGCAGTACTTC	CASSVRQGYEQYF
.	.	TRBV7-2	TRBJ2-7	TGTGCCAGCAGCTTAGCCCAGGGGTTAATAACCTACGAGCAGTACTTC	CASSLAQGLITYEQYF
few	TRBD1	TRBV7-9	TRBJ1-2	TGTGCCAGCAGCCTGGGACAGGGAGGCTACACCTTC	CASSLGQGGYTF